Listed here are 3 T cell receptor beta chains from one sample, sequenced in a study of blood T cell repertoires in COVID-19. Using immunoSEQ multiplex PCR, the repertoire was profiled, and TCRdb retains in-frame clones only, with some absent. The table lists 360,000 or so clones, around 90% of them singletons. Sequences were obtained from peripheral blood. Receptor source: a man aged 18-30 years with active or convalescent COVID-19.

This clone has just one count. The rearrangement uses TRBV6-2 or TRBV6-3 and TRBJ2-3; 7 bases line up with TRBD2. This CDR3 has 15 residues. After removal of 4 bases from V and 3 bases from J, the junction contained 7 bases not matched to a gene. Germline V gives CDR1 MNHEY, CDR2 SVGEGT. CDR3 DNA: TGTGCCAGCAGTTCCACCCTGGGGGGGACAGATACGCAGTATTTT. This encodes CASSSTLGGTDTQYF.

The chain employs TRBV6-5 and TRBJ2-7; a weak D match, TRBD2 (6 bases). This CDR3 has 14 amino acids. Germline V lookup: CDR1 MNHEY, CDR2 SVGAGI. V was shortened by 2 bases and J by 7 bases, with 15 bases between the two germline ends. The CDR3 bases are TGTGCCAGCAGTTACGGTCTCACCGCGGGGGAGCAGTACTTC. It specifies CASSYGLTAGEQYF.

In nucleotides, the CDR3 is TGTGCCAGCAGTCGGACAGGGACTGGTAATGAAAAACTGTTTTTT. Translation: CASSRTGTGNEKLFF. The chain is built from TRBV28 and TRBJ1-4; 8 bases line up with TRBD1. The CDR3 contains 15 residues. J was trimmed by 4 bases and V by 5 bases; bases with no gene match: 6. The germline V gene has CDR1 MDHEN and CDR2 SYDVKM.